The rows below give T cell receptor beta chains drawn from one sample of a study of response to subunit inactivated influenza vaccine. TCRdb redid the calling of the RT-PCR reads with MiXCR, one entry per CDR3 protein. The profile covers about 700,000 distinct CDR3 sequences, with about 15% appearing a single time and 6% to 7% taken by the ten largest. This specimen was PBMCs from blood, taken roughly 15 days before vaccination. All receptors derive from a man aged 45 to 65 who received an inactivated influenza vaccine. Both conserved end residues are part of each CDR3. A D gene is named only where the DNA matches it firmly. A row's size may be missing; if present it is once, few, many or a size class.

size | J | D | V | DNA | CDR3
- | TRBJ2-1 | - | TRBV7-9 | TGTGCCAGCGGGGACTCACAAAACAATGAGCAGTTCTTC | CASGDSQNNEQFF
- | TRBJ2-7 | - | TRBV7-8 | TGTGCCAGCAGCTTATCTACGGGGGCCTACGAGCAGTACTTC | CASSLSTGAYEQYF
- | TRBJ1-2 | - | TRBV12-3/TRBV12-4 | TGTGCCAGCAGTCTCGGGACGGGGCTGGGCTATGGCTACACCTTC | CASSLGTGLGYGYTF
few | TRBJ2-5 | - | TRBV20-1 | TGCAGTGCTAGCGCCAGCTACCAAGAGACCCAGTACTTC | CSASASYQETQYF
- | TRBJ2-1 | TRBD2 | TRBV20-1 | TGCAGTGCTGGGGGGGAGCCGTATTACAATGAGCAGTTCTTC | CSAGGEPYYNEQFF
few | TRBJ1-1 | - | TRBV10-3 | TGTGCCATCAGGAGGGGAACGGGTACCCCTGAAGCTTTCTTT | CAIRRGTGTPEAFF
- | TRBJ1-1 | TRBD1 | TRBV5-1 | TGCGCCAGCAGGGTGACAGGGAAGAACACTGAAGCTTTCTTT | CASRVTGKNTEAFF
few | TRBJ2-7 | - | TRBV7-9 | TGTGCCAGCAGCCCAGAGCTGAGGATCTACGAGCAGTACTTC | CASSPELRIYEQYF
- | TRBJ2-1 | TRBD2 | TRBV11-1 | TGTGCCAGCAGCTTAGCATGGACTAGCGGAGTCAATGAGCAGTTCTTC | CASSLAWTSGVNEQFF
- | TRBJ1-6 | TRBD1 | TRBV7-8 | TGTGCCAGCAGCCGACCGTACCCAGGGGGCTCTCTTAATTCACCCCTCCACTTT | CASSRPYPGGSLNSPLHF